The 13 T cell receptor beta chains given below trace back to one sample, sequenced in a study of blood T cell repertoires in COVID-19. The data were produced by immunoSEQ multiplex PCR, yet TCRdb's version contains in-frame clones alone and is incomplete. This sample has about 42,000 clones, with around 86% found just once. The sample was peripheral blood. The receptors shown here come from a human donor in a cohort sampled during active COVID-19.

This clone was found a few times. The CDR3: CASRLGQTNSPLHF. The CDR3 DNA reads TGTGCCAGTAGGCTGGGACAGACCAATTCACCCCTCCACTTT. The genes are TRBV19 and TRBJ1-6; 7 bases line up with TRBD1. The germline V gene has CDR1 LNHDA and CDR2 SQIVND (reference sequence). Trimming removed 6 bases from V and 7 bases from J; junction bases left unmatched: 6. The CDR3 consists of 14 residues. Using reference TRBV19 and TRBJ1-6 for the parts outside the CDR3, the full variable domain is DGGITQSPKYLFRKEGQNVTLSCEQNLNHDAMYWYRQDPGQGLRLIYYSQIVNDFQKGDIAEGYSVSREKKESFPLTVTSAQKNPTAFYLCASRLGQTNSPLHFGNGTRLTVT.

The V gene is TRBV4-3, the J gene TRBJ2-7, with TRBD2 matching over 8 bases. Germline V gene sequence: CDR1 LGHNA, CDR2 YSLEER. CDR3 length equals 15 residues. The ends lost 1 base at V and 0 bases at J; junction bases unmatched: 2. The chain's CDR3 is CASSQGSGSSYEQYF. CDR3 DNA: TGCGCCAGCAGCCAAGGAAGCGGGAGCTCCTACGAGCAGTACTTC.

The genes are TRBV11-2 and TRBJ2-7; 7 nucleotides line up with TRBD1. The germline gives CDR1 SGHAT, CDR2 FQNNGV. The CDR3 spans 14 residues. V lost 5 bases and J lost 4; bases outside the gene matches: 8. The CDR3 region is CASSPGDSRYEQYF. The CDR3 nucleotides are TGTGCCAGCAGCCCAGGGGACAGCCGATACGAGCAGTACTTC. Using reference TRBV11-2 and TRBJ2-7 for the parts outside the CDR3, the full variable domain is EAGVAQSPRYKIIEKRQSVAFWCNPISGHATLYWYQQILGQGPKLLIQFQNNGVVDDSQLPKDRFSAERLKGVDSTLKIQPAKLEDSAVYLCASSPGDSRYEQYFGPGTRLTVT.

This clone appeared a few times. This chain joins TRBV7-8 and TRBJ1-2, with 8 bases aligning to TRBD1. This CDR3 comprises 15 residues. Trimming cost V 5 bases and J 4 bases; bases outside gene matches: 9. Germline V CDR1 and CDR2: SGHVS, FQNEAQ. CDR3 protein: CASSPSGGRGYGYTF. For the CDR3, the DNA is TGTGCCAGCAGCCCGTCAGGGGGCCGGGGCTATGGCTACACCTTC.

This chain joins TRBV19 and TRBJ2-7; the D gene is possibly TRBD2 (6 bases). CDR3 size: 15 residues. Germline V CDR1 and CDR2: LNHDA, SQIVND (reference sequence). Trimming removed 6 bases from V and 2 bases from J, with 17 bases in between. For the CDR3, the DNA is TGTGCCAGTAGCCCGACAGCGGGTGACCCCTACGAGCAGTACTTC. It translates to CASSPTAGDPYEQYF.

This clone came up a few times. The chain couples TRBV6-2 or TRBV6-3 to TRBJ1-1, with 7 nucleotides matching TRBD1. The germline V gene encodes CDR1 MNHEY and CDR2 SVGEGT. The CDR3 is 16 residues long. Trimming took 2 bases from V and 5 from J; bases not matched to a gene: 11. CDR3: CASSYPGQATRTEAFF. DNA of the CDR3: TGTGCCAGCAGTTACCCCGGACAGGCCACAAGGACTGAAGCTTTCTTT.

J is TRBJ2-7 and V is TRBV5-1, with D tentatively TRBD1 (6 bases). V dropped 0 bases and J dropped 3 bases, with 10 bases sitting between them. Per the germline V gene, CDR1 is SGHRS and CDR2 is YFSETQ. This CDR3 is built from 14 residues. The CDR3 DNA reads as TGCGCCAGCAGCTTGGATACAGGGAACTACGAGCAGTACTTC. Protein product: CASSLDTGNYEQYF. The full variable domain, its missing parts supplied by reference TRBV5-1 and TRBJ2-7, is KAGVTQTPRYLIKTRGQQVTLSCSPISGHRSVSWYQQTPGQGLQFLFEYFSETQRNKGNFPGRFSGRQFSNSRSEMNVSTLELGDSALYLCASSLDTGNYEQYFGPGTRLTVT.

The chain has TRBV2 and TRBJ1-1; D perhaps matches TRBD1 (5 bases). Trimming shortened V by 5 bases and J by 1 base, and 17 bases separated the two germline ends. Germline CDR1 reads SNHLY; CDR2 reads FYNNEI. The CDR3 loop spans 16 amino acids. The CDR3 loop reads CASSFGGGVSNTEAFF. The CDR3 region has the DNA TGTGCCAGCAGTTTCGGGGGAGGGGTATCGAACACTGAAGCTTTCTTT.

The genes are TRBV10-2 and TRBJ1-6; D is unresolved. The germline V gene has CDR1 WSHSY and CDR2 SAAADI. The CDR3 totals 16 residues. Deletions cut 6 bases from V and 0 bases from J, with 12 bases between. DNA for the CDR3: TGCGCCAGCAGAAATTTTGGGAGCTCCTATAATTCACCCCTCCACTTT. Residues: CASRNFGSSYNSPLHF.

The genes are TRBV5-1 and TRBJ2-7, with a weak D call TRBD2 (6 bases). CDR1 SGHRS and CDR2 YFSETQ come from the germline V gene. The CDR3 is 14 residues long. The ends were cut back, 5 bases at V and 0 bases at J, with 12 bases in the middle. The CDR3 reads CASSRGAPSYEQYF. CDR3 sequence (DNA): TGCGCCAGCAGTCGCGGGGCGCCCTCCTACGAGCAGTACTTC. The entire variable domain, with the rest obtained from reference TRBV5-1 and TRBJ2-7, is as follows: KAGVTQTPRYLIKTRGQQVTLSCSPISGHRSVSWYQQTPGQGLQFLFEYFSETQRNKGNFPGRFSGRQFSNSRSEMNVSTLELGDSALYLCASSRGAPSYEQYFGPGTRLTVT.

This clone was seen just once. The chain has TRBV20-1 and TRBJ1-1; D is possibly TRBD1 (5 bases). The CDR3 has 11 residues. V shed 8 bases and J shed 4 bases, with 11 bases lying between them. Germline loops: CDR1 DFQATT, CDR2 SNEGSKA (reference sequence). CDR3 coding DNA: TGCAGTTCACGGGGGGGCACTGAAGCTTTCTTT. It translates to CSSRGGTEAFF.

This clone has just a few counts. V usage is TRBV2 and J usage is TRBJ2-7; 7 nucleotides line up with TRBD1. V lost 6 bases and J lost 3; bases outside the gene matches: 8. CDR3 size: 14 residues. Germline CDR1 reads SNHLY; CDR2 reads FYNNEI. The CDR3, as DNA: TGTGCCAGCAGCACCGGGACAGCGCGCTACGAGCAGTACTTC. Its translation: CASSTGTARYEQYF. The entire variable domain, with the rest obtained from reference TRBV2 and TRBJ2-7, is as follows: EPEVTQTPSHQVTQMGQEVILRCVPISNHLYFYWYRQILGQKVEFLVSFYNNEISEKSEIFDDQFSVERPDGSNFTLKIRSTKLEDSAMYFCASSTGTARYEQYFGPGTRLTVT.

The J gene is TRBJ2-7, the V gene TRBV5-1; 8 positions agree with TRBD1. CDR1 and CDR2 (germline): SGHRS, YFSETQ. Trimming at V came to 3 bases and at J to 0 bases, leaving 8 bases not matched to a gene. This CDR3 is built from 16 residues. The CDR3 spells CASSSASTGGSYEQYF. The CDR3 region has the DNA TGCGCCAGCAGCTCCGCCTCCACAGGGGGCTCCTACGAGCAGTACTTC.